This T cell receptor (beta chain) stems from a study of T cell responses to AZD1222 COVID-19 vaccine (dated by TCRdb to 2020 to 2023). Study-wide context: AZD1222 recipients with second doses at about 4 weeks or about 12 weeks were pooled, because spike-specific TCR depth and breadth did not differ between schedules. TCR sequencing covered some 250 trial participants: 207 given two doses of AZD1222 and 26 given two doses of MenACWY control vaccine. Enrollment into the trials was organized by age into subgroups of 18-55, 56-69 and 70-plus years, and those subgroups contained roughly 140, 27 and 60 TCR-sequenced participants, respectively.

The CDR3 regions of human TCRbeta chains were analyzed by immunosequencing. Under the source paper's analysis protocol: TCRs in the repertoires were matched against a reference library of SARS-CoV-2-specific TCRs that had been generated with the MIRA antigen-specificity platform. Breadth was defined as the fraction of unique TCRs that were SARS-CoV-2-associated, and depth was defined as the fraction of total T cells that were SARS-CoV-2-associated. Using the MIRA data, each spike-specific TCR was mapped to the spike region that the TCR reacts to and placed in a CD4 or CD8 class. Log10-transformed breadth and depth values were compared by one-way ANOVA with Sidak's multiple comparisons tests. The source is immuneACCESS, and TCRdb retained only in-frame sequences with V and J called. Part of the clones is not carried over; for the studies checked, unresolved V genes explain less than half of this, and the remainder is unexplained. From that table come the V and J calls and clone size; the DNA was used to work out D and trimming. The sample contains 100,000 to 150,000 clones, roughly nine tenths of them found a single time. The ten most abundant clones make up 1.5% to 2% of the sample.

The time point label of this sample denotes: baseline before first vaccination. Samples from vaccinated people were obtained from the UK trials COV001 and COV002, which included a single-blind randomized controlled phase 2/3 trial of AZD1222 (ChAdOx1 nCoV-19) in healthy adults. For TCRbeta chain sequencing, PBMC samples from trial participants were taken at day 0 and at day 28 after the second dose. In regard to this clone: Its antigen remains unidentified. No much larger clonotype is one base removed from it; base qualities were not supplied.

General findings and caveats noted by the study authors: Because no samples from the day 14 peak response were available, repertoires could be characterized only after the peak T cell response. Most participants were white British and females outnumbered males, and the authors suggested that clonal diversity may have been underestimated. Nearly half of unique spike-specific TCRs reportedly recognized epitopes outside regions mutated in the B.1.351 and B.1.1.7 variants. Spike-specific TCR breadth and depth rose significantly after two AZD1222 doses compared with day 0 and with MenACWY recipients. In the small 56-69-year group, the increase in depth fell short of significance, most likely because of low power. Only five or six AZD1222 recipients were SARS-CoV-2 seropositive at baseline, limiting conclusions about previously exposed vaccinees. CD4 TCRs associated with the vaccine covered the entire spike protein, and the dominant responses were in regions 160-218 and 743-854.

Sequencing was performed on peripheral blood, taken on day 0 of AZD1222 vaccination. The TCR comes from an adult in good health.

CDR3 region: CASSVASGSVGQYF. The sequenced DNA: TGTGCCAGCAGCGTAGCCAGCGGGAGTGTCGGGCAGTACTTC. The chain is made from TRBV9 and TRBJ2-7; TRBD2 lines up with 8 middle nucleotides. Taken from cysteine to phenylalanine, the CDR3 has 14 residues. Only the CDR3 portion is preserved as DNA: 42 bases, with reading frame beginning at the first base. CDR1 SGDLS and CDR2 YYNGEE were looked up in the germline V gene. V ends up 0 bases short and J 9 bases short, with an unmatched junction base count of 8.